Listed below are T cell receptor beta chains from one sample, sequenced in a study of cytomegalovirus exposure and HLA in healthy donors. Using immunoSEQ multiplex PCR, the repertoire was profiled, and TCRdb retains in-frame clones only, with some absent. Here the sample spans around 180,000 clones, just under 85% being singletons. The sequenced sample was PBMCs. The receptors shown here come from a girl aged 10-17 years in good health and CMV-seropositive. CDR3s include the opening cysteine and the closing phenylalanine or tryptophan. The D gene is left open where the match is weak.

V	J	D	DNA	CDR3
TRBV9	TRBJ2-3	TRBD2	TGTGCGAAAGGACTAGCGGGGGGGCGCGCAGATACGCAGTATTTT	CAKGLAGGRADTQYF
TRBV19	TRBJ1-5	TRBD1	TGTGCCAGTAGTGATCAGACAGGGCAGGGTCAGCCCCAGCATTTT	CASSDQTGQGQPQHF
TRBV13	TRBJ1-1	.	TGTGCCAGCAGCTTGGGGCGGATAGAAGCTTTCTTT	CASSLGRIEAFF
TRBV9	TRBJ2-1	.	TGTGCCAGCAGCGTAGATAATCGGGAGCAGTTCTTC	CASSVDNREQFF
TRBV9	TRBJ1-2	.	TGTGCCAGCAGCGTAGAGGGAATAGGGAGGTTATATGGCTACACCTTC	CASSVEGIGRLYGYTF
TRBV2	TRBJ1-2	.	TGTACCAGCAGTGAGCAGAGGAACTATGGCTACACCTTC	CTSSEQRNYGYTF
TRBV25-1	TRBJ1-1	TRBD1	TGTGCCAGCAGGGGACAGGCCCAATCTACTGAAGCTTTCTTT	CASRGQAQSTEAFF
TRBV2	TRBJ1-5	.	TGTGCCAGCAGTGAGCTCTCAGGGCTTAATCAGCCCCAGCATTTT	CASSELSGLNQPQHF
TRBV19	TRBJ1-5	.	TGTGCCAGTAGCCTAATCAGCGTCGAGCAGCCCCAGCATTTT	CASSLISVEQPQHF
TRBV29-1	TRBJ1-1	TRBD1	TGCAGCGTTGTTGCAGGGGGCAACACTGAAGCTTTCTTT	CSVVAGGNTEAFF
TRBV6-5	TRBJ1-2	TRBD1	TGTGCCAGCAGTTACACTGGACAGGGTGACTATGGCTACACCTTC	CASSYTGQGDYGYTF